This T cell receptor beta chain was sequenced for a study of metastatic and nonmetastatic thyroid tumors. As for this clone: Other nucleotide sequences in the sample specify the same CDR3.

The germline V and J ends were trimmed by 9 bases and 5 bases, with 16 bases remaining between them. Germline lookup yields CDR1 SGHNT and CDR2 YENEEA. The CDR3 consists of 14 residues. TCRdb recomputed clones from the PCR reads via MiXCR. The sample shows roughly 20,000 clones, under 30% of them seen only once. Ahead of thyroid surgery, no patient had received treatment of any kind. The chain joins TRBV11-3 to TRBJ2-2; possible D gene TRBD2, 6 bases. The TCR originated in a female donor with papillary thyroid cancer or a benign thyroid nodule (not recorded which). Some clones in this sample may be carry-over from other donors' samples. The sequencing sample was made of tumor tissue. CDR3 nucleotide sequence: TGTGCCAGTAGCCTAGGAGGGAGTACCGGGGAGCTGTTTTTT. Amino acids: CASSLGGSTGELFF.